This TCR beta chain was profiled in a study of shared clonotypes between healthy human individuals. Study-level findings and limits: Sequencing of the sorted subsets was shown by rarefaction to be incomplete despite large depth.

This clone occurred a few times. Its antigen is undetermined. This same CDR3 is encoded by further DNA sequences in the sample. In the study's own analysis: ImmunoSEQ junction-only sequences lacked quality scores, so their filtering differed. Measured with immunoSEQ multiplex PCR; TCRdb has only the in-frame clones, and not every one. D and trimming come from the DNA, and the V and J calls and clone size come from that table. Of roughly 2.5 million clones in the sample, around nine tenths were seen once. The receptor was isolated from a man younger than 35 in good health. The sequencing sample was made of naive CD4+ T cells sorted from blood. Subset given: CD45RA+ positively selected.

In DNA form, the CDR3 reads TGCGCCAGCAGCTTAGGACAGGATGGATCACCCCTCCACTTT. It codes for CASSLGQDGSPLHF. The genes are TRBV5-1 and TRBJ1-6; 7 nucleotides match TRBD1. Germline values: CDR1 SGHRS, CDR2 YFSETQ. This CDR3 has 14 amino acids. V lost 2 bases, J lost 10 bases, and 6 bases stayed unmatched.